There are a few counts of the clone carrying this T cell receptor (beta chain). Its antigen is currently unknown. The CDR3 has 14 amino acids. Germline lookup yields CDR1 MGHRA and CDR2 YSYEKL. The ends lost 4 bases at V and 3 bases at J; junction bases unmatched: 5. This entry comes from a study of vaccination effects on CD4 cells after COVID-19. The wider study: After the second dose, samples were taken at median day 72. General study points: There was only 1 of 255 vaccine-induced clones in healthy vaccinees that cross-reacted with common cold coronaviruses.

CD4+ T cell isolation took place after 10 days of culture. Two-dose vaccination with either BNT162b2 or mRNA-1273 was given to the participants. The healthy vaccine recipients, who had no prior SARS-CoV-2 infection, showed negative nucleocapsid antibodies. On days 3 and 7, fresh IL-2 medium replaced half the medium. The table came from immunoSEQ multiplex PCR; TCRdb's copy has only in-frame clones and leaves some out. The table shows about 45,000 clones, with 72% occurring only once. The sample was CD4+ T cells from PBMCs cultured without peptide, taken after COVID-19 vaccination. The gene calls are TRBV4-1 and TRBJ1-2; the match to TRBD1 covers 7 bases. The TCR comes from a human donor who received a COVID-19 vaccine. CDR3 residues: CASSPGQADYGYTF. CDR3 coding DNA: TGCGCCAGCAGCCCCGGACAGGCCGACTATGGCTACACCTTC.